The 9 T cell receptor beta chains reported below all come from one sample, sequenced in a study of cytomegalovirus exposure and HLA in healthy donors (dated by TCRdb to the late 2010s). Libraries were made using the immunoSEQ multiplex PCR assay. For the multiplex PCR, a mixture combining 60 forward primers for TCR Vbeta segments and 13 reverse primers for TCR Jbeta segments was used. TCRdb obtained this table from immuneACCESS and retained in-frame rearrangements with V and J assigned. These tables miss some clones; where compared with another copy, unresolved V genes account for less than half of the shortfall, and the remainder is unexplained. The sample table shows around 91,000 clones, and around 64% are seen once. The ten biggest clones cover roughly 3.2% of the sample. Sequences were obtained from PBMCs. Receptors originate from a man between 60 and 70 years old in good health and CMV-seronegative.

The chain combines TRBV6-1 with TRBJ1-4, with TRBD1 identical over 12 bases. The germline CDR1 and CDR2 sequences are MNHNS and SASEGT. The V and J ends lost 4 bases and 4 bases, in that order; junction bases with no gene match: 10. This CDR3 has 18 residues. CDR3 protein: CASSGWGGQGAGNEKLFF. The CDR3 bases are TGTGCCAGCAGTGGGTGGGGGGGACAGGGGGCCGGTAATGAAAAACTGTTTTTT.

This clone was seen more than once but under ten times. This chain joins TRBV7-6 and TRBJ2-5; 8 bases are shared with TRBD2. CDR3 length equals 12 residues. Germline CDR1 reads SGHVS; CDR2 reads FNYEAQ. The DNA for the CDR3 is TGTGCAATTGGCGGGAGGCAAGAGACCCAGTACTTC. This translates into CAIGGRQETQYF.

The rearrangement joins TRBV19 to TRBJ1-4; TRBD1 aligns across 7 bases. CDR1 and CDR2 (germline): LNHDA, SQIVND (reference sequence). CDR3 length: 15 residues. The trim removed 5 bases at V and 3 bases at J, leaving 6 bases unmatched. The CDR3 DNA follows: TGTGCCAGTAGTTACAAACAGGGGTCTAATGAAAAACTGTTTTTT. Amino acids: CASSYKQGSNEKLFF.

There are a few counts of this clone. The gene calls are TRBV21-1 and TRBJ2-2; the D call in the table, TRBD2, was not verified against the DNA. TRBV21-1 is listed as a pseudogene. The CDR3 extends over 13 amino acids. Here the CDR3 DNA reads TGTGCCAGCAGCAAGGAGGGGACCGGGGAGCTGTTTTTT. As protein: CASSKEGTGELFF.

CDR3 nucleotide sequence: TGCACCAGCAGCCAAGATTGTCTCTCCGGGGAGCAGTACTTC. Protein product: CTSSQDCLSGEQYF. The V gene is TRBV1, the J gene TRBJ2-7; the table assigns TRBD2, which was not confirmed against the DNA. TRBV1 is assigned pseudogene status. The CDR3 is made up of 14 amino acids.

The CDR3 DNA reads TGCGCCAGCAGCGGGGACAGGGGTTTGTACGAGCAGTACTTC. Translating gives CASSGDRGLYEQYF. V usage is TRBV5-1 and J usage is TRBJ2-7; 10 nucleotides agree with TRBD1. The ends lost 4 bases at V and 4 bases at J; junction bases unmatched: 5. The CDR3 is 14 amino acids. Germline V lookup: CDR1 SGHRS, CDR2 YFSETQ.

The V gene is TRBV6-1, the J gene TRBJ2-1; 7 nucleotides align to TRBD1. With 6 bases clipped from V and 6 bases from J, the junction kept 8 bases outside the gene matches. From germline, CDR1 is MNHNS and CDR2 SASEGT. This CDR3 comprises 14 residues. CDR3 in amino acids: CASSLGGSGNEQFF. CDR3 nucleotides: TGTGCCAGCAGCCTAGGGGGCTCGGGCAATGAGCAGTTCTTC.

The CDR3 nucleotides read TGCGCCAGCAGCTTGGATTCAGGGGGAGCCTACAATGAGCAGTTCTTC. Protein sequence: CASSLDSGGAYNEQFF. The V and J genes are TRBV5-1 and TRBJ2-1; TRBD1 matches 7 bases. From germline, CDR1 is SGHRS and CDR2 YFSETQ. V lost 0 bases and J lost 2; bases outside the gene matches: 5. The CDR3 loop spans 16 amino acids.

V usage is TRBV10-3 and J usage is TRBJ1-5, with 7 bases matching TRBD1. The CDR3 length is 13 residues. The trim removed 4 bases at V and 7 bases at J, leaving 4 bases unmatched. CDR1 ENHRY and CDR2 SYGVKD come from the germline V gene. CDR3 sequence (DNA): TGTGCCATCAGTGGACAGGGTGGACAGCCCCAGCATTTT. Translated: CAISGQGGQPQHF.